Given below is one TCR beta chain in context. Its antigen is as yet unknown. Regarding time point: blood 2 weeks post-SBRT. Noted treatment: 15 Gy SBRT to primary tumor, nephrectomy 4 weeks later. The V segment lost 5 bases and the J segment 6 bases; nucleotides outside the gene matches: 7. The CDR3 is 15 amino acids. CDR1 and CDR2 from the germline V gene are LNHDA and SQIVND (reference sequence). The sample belongs to a study of radiation and T cells in renal cell carcinoma. The repertoire was sequenced with immunoSEQ multiplex PCR; TCRdb's copy has only in-frame clones and lacks some. The repertoire holds some 130,000 clones, with over 75% as singletons. General study findings and limits: No pretreatment tumor biopsies were available for baseline clonotypes.

The starting material was blood, obtained from a patient whose treatment included radiotherapy and nephrectomy. The TCR was taken from a woman aged 55 to 70 with renal cell carcinoma. This sequence joins TRBV19 and TRBJ1-4; 9 bases line up with TRBD1. CDR3 nucleotide sequence: TGTGCCAGTAGTGATTTCCGGGACAGGGATGAAAAACTGTTTTTT. It translates to CASSDFRDRDEKLFF.